This record looks at one TCR beta chain sequence and its context. Its antigen is not identified. The PCR used 60 Vbeta and 13 Jbeta primers. As processed by the authors: Roughly 76 million unique TCR beta chains, some 9.9 million of them shared, were counted by a later analysis. Assay: immunoSEQ multiplex PCR; the TCRdb copy retains only in-frame clones and omits some. The DNA gave D and trimming, while V, J and clone size come from that table. The table lists about 150,000 clones, about 80% of them singletons, with 1.4% to 1.5% in the top ten. The source of the sample is a study of cytomegalovirus exposure and HLA in healthy donors. Study-wide findings and caveats: V- and J-gene trimming in TCR beta was tied to a missense DCLRE1C variant by an analysis performed later. A highly shared variant cluster was judged a likely technical artifact. Some V segments could not be told apart, so they were left out, TRBV6-2 and TRBV6-3 among them.

Unmatched junction bases numbered 10, after V lost 0 bases and J lost 7 bases. CDR1 is SGHNT, CDR2 YENEEA, per germline. The CDR3 spans 18 residues. This chain links TRBV11-3 with TRBJ2-1; 12 nucleotides match TRBD2. The sequence came from a woman in her twenties or thirties in good health and CMV-seropositive. The sample taken for sequencing was PBMCs. CDR3 protein: CASSLEPPWLAGGNEQFF. The CDR3 region has the DNA TGTGCCAGCAGCTTAGAACCCCCCTGGCTAGCGGGAGGGAATGAGCAGTTCTTC.